Detailed here is one T cell receptor beta chain. Its antigen is not known. This record belongs to a study of regulatory T cells in long-lasting Graves disease. The CDR3 has 16 residues. The germline V and J ends were trimmed by 6 bases and 1 base, with 16 bases remaining between them. Germline V gives CDR1 MNHEY, CDR2 SMNVEV (reference sequence). General study results and limits: Possibly, accuracy suffered from the small sample size. Lower TCR diversity characterized persistent Graves' patients relative to newly diagnosed patients.

Noted time point: persistent/refractory GD, antithyroid drugs over 5 years with positive TRAb. The TCR library was made from RNA that had been extracted from PBMCs in TRIzol. American Thyroid Association guidelines defined Graves' disease diagnosis. It was an endocrinology department in Xi'an, China, that provided the patients. Through Arm-PCR of CDR3 regions and iRepertoire HTBI primers, TCR beta libraries were built. TCRdb ran MiXCR on the multiplex PCR reads and lists one entry per CDR3 protein. This sample has 300,000 to 350,000 distinct CDR3 sequences, with about 20% found just once. The sample here was peripheral blood mononuclear cells (PBMCs), taken when the disease was refractory, from a patient treated with antithyroid drugs. The rearrangement links TRBV27 to TRBJ1-3, with TRBD1 as a possible D gene (5 bases). This TCR derives from a female donor with Graves disease. CDR3 coding DNA: TGTGCCAGCAGCCGAACCGGGACGTTGTCTGGAAACACCATATATTTT. Translated: CASSRTGTLSGNTIYF.